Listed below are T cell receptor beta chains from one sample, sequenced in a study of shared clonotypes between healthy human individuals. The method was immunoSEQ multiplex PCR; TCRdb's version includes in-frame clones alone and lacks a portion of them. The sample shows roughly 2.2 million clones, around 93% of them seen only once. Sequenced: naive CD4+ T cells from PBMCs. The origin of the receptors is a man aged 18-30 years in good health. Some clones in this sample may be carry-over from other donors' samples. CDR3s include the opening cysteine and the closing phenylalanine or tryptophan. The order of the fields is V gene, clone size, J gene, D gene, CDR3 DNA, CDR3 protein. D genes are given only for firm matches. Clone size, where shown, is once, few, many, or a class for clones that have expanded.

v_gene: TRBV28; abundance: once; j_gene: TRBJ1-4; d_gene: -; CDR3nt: TGTGCCAGCAGTTTTTCGAGGGGGGTAGAAAAACTGTTTTTT; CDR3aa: CASSFSRGVEKLFF
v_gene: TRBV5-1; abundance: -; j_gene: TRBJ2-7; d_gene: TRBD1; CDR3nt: TGCGCCAGCAGCGGGATCGGGCTTGGGACAGCTCCCCAGCAGTACTTC; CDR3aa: CASSGIGLGTAPQQYF
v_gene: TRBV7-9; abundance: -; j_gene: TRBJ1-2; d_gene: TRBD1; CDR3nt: TGTGCCAGCAGCGTTGATAGAAGTGGACAGGGAAGGGATGGCTACACCTTC; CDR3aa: CASSVDRSGQGRDGYTF
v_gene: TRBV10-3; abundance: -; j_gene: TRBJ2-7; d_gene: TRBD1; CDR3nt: TGTGCCATCAGGGGACAGGGCATCTGGTACGAGCAGTACTTC; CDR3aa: CAIRGQGIWYEQYF
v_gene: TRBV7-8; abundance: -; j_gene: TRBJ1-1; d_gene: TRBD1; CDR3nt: TGTGCCAGCAGCTCCATGGACAGGGTGGTTTCTGAAGCTTTCTTT; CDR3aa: CASSSMDRVVSEAFF
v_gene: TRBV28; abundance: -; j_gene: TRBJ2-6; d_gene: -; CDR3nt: TGTGCCAGCAGTTTTAAGAGTCTTGGGGCCAACGTCCTGACTTTC; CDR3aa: CASSFKSLGANVLTF
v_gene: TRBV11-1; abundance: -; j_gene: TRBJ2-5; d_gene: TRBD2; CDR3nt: TGTGCCAGCAGCTTACGACTAGCGGCCCTCCAAGAGACCCAGTACTTC; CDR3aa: CASSLRLAALQETQYF
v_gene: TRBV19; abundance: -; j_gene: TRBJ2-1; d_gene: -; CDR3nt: TGTGCCAGTAGGACACATGTGGGACGTAGCAATGAGCAGTTCTTC; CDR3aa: CASRTHVGRSNEQFF
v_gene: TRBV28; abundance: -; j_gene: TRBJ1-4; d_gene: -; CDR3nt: TGTGCCAGCAGTTTAGGAGCGGGTGGTGAAAAACTGTTTTTT; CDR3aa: CASSLGAGGEKLFF
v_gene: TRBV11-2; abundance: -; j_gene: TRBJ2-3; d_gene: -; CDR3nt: TGTGCCAGCAGCTTGGCAGGGACAGATACGCAGTATTTT; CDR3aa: CASSLAGTDTQYF